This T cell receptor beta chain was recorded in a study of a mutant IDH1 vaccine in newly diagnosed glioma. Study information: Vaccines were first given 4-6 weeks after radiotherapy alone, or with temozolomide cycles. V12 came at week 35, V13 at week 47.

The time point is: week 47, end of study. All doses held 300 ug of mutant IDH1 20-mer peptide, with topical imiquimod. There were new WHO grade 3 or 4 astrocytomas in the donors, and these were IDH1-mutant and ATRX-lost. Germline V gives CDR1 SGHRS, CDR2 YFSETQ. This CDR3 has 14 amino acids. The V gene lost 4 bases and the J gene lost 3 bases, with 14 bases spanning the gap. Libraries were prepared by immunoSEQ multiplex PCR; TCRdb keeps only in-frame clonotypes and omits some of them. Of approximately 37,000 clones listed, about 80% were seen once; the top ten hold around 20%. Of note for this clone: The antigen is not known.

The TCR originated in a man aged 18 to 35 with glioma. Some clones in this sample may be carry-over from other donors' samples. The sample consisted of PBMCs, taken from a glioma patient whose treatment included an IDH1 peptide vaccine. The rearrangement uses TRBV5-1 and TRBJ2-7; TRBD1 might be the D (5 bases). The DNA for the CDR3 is TGCGCCAGCAGCCAGTCACAGGAGTACTACGAGCAGTACTTC. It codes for CASSQSQEYYEQYF.